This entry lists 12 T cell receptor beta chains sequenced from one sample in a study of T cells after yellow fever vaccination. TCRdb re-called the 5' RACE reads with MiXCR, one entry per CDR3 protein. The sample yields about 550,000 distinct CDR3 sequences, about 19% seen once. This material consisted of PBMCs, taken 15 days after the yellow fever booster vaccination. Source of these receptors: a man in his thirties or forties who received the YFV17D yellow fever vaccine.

CDR3 protein: CASSSGTGAHEQYF. Here the CDR3 DNA reads TGTGCCAGCAGTTCCGGGACAGGGGCCCACGAGCAGTACTTC. The gene calls are TRBV12-3 or TRBV12-4 and TRBJ2-7; 10 bases are a match to TRBD1. The length of the CDR3 is 14 residues. Trimming cost V 4 bases and J 5 bases; bases outside gene matches: 5.

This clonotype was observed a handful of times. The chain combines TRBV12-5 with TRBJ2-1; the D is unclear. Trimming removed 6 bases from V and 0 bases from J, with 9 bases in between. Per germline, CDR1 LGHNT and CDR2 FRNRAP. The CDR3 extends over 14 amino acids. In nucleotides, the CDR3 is TGTGCTAGTGGGGTTCCGAGCTCCTACAATGAGCAGTTCTTC. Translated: CASGVPSSYNEQFF.

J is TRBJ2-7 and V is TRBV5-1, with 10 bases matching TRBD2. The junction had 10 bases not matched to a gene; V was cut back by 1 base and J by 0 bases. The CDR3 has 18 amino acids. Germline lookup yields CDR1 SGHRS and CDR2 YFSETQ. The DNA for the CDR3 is TGCGCCAGCAGCTTGTTGGGCGGGACTAGCGCATACTCCTACGAGCAGTACTTC. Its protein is CASSLLGGTSAYSYEQYF.

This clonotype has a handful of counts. The CDR3 coding sequence is TGCAGTGCTAGCCCATGGGACAACCAGAACACCATATATTTT. It codes for CSASPWDNQNTIYF. The chain has TRBV20-1 and TRBJ1-3; a weak D match, TRBD1 (6 bases). This CDR3 is 14 amino acids long. The germline V and J ends were trimmed by 3 bases and 7 bases, with 16 bases remaining between them. Germline CDR1 and CDR2: DFQATT and SNEGSKA (reference sequence).

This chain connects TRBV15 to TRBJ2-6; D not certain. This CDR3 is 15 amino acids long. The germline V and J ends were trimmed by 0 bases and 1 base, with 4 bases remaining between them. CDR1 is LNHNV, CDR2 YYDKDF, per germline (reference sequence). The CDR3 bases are TGTGCCACCAGCAGAGATCCTTCTGGGGCCAACGTCCTGACTTTC. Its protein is CATSRDPSGANVLTF.

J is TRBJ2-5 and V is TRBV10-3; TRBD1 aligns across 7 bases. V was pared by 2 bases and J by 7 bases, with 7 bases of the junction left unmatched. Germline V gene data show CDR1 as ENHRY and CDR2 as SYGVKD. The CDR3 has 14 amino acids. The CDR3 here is CAISEDRAPGTQYF. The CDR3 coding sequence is TGTGCCATCAGTGAGGACAGGGCCCCAGGGACCCAGTACTTC.

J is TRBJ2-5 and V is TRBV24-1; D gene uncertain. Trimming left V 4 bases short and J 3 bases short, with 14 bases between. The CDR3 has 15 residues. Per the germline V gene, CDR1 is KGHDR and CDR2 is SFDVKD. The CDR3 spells CATSEAGSKKETQYF. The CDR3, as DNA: TGTGCCACCAGTGAGGCCGGGTCAAAGAAAGAGACCCAGTACTTC.

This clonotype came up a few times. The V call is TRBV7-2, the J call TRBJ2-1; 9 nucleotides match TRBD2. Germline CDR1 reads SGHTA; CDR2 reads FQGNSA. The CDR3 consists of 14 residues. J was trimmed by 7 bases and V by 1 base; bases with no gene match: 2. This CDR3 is CASSLGGLANEQFF. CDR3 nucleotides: TGTGCCAGCAGCTTAGGGGGACTAGCAAATGAGCAGTTCTTC.

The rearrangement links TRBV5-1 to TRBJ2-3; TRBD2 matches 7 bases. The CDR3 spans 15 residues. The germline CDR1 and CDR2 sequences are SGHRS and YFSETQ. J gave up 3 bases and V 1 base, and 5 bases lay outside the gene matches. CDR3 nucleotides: TGCGCCAGCAGCTTGCCCCTAGCGGCGACAGATACGCAGTATTTT. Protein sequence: CASSLPLAATDTQYF.

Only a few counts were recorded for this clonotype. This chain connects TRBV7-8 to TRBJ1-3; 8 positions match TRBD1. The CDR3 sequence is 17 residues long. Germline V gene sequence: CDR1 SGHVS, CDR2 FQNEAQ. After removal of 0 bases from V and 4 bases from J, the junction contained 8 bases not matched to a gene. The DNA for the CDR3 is TGTGCCAGCAGCTTAGCGGGGACAGGCCTATTGGGAAACACCATATATTTT. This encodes CASSLAGTGLLGNTIYF.

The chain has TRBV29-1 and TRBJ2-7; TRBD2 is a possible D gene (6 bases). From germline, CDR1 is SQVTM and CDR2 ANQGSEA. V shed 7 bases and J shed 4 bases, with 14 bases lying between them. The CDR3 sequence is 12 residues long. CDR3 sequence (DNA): TGCAGCGCAGGCACCGGGAGATACGAGCAGTACTTC. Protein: CSAGTGRYEQYF.

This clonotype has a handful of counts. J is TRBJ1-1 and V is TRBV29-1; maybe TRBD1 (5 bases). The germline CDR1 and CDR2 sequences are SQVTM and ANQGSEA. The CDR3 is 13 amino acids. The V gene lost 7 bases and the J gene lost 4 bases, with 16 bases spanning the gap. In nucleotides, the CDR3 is TGCAGCGGCCGGGACCAAAGGGGCACTGAAGCTTTCTTT. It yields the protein CSGRDQRGTEAFF. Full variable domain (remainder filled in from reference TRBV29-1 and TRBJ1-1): SAVISQKPSRDICQRGTSLTIQCQVDSQVTMMFWYRQQPGQSLTLIATANQGSEATYESGFVIDKFPISRPNLTFSTLTVSNMSPEDSSIYLCSGRDQRGTEAFFGQGTRLTVV.